The 14 T cell receptor beta chains listed next were all sequenced from one sample in a study of T cell responses to AZD1222 COVID-19 vaccine. Repertoires were generated with immunoSEQ multiplex PCR, while TCRdb's copy carries only in-frame clones and drops some. This table holds around 180,000 clones, roughly 88% found once. This material consisted of peripheral blood, taken on day 0 of AZD1222 vaccination. The receptors were gathered from an adult in good health.

The V and J genes are TRBV10-2 and TRBJ2-1, with TRBD2 identical over 14 bases. The germline V gene encodes CDR1 WSHSY and CDR2 SAAADI. The CDR3 contains 17 residues. V shed 6 bases, J shed 5 bases, and the junction held 9 bases outside the gene matches. CDR3 loop: CASRTGLAGVPHNEQFF. CDR3 DNA sequence: TGCGCCAGCAGAACGGGACTAGCGGGAGTACCCCACAATGAGCAGTTCTTC.

The rearrangement links TRBV18 to TRBJ1-2; D gene uncertain. The CDR3 covers 13 residues. The germline V gene encodes CDR1 KGHSH and CDR2 LQKENI. Trimming took off 6 bases at V and 6 bases at J, with 14 bases between the two ends. Written as DNA, the CDR3 is TGTGCCAGCTCGCTTCAGAAGGAAGATGGCTACACCTTC. Translation gives CASSLQKEDGYTF. Full variable domain (missing parts from reference TRBV18 and TRBJ1-2): NAGVMQNPRHLVRRRGQEARLRCSPMKGHSHVYWYRQLPEEGLKFMVYLQKENIIDESGMPKERFSAEFPKEGPSILRIQQVVRGDSAAYFCASSLQKEDGYTFGSGTRLTVV.

The V and J genes are TRBV7-8 and TRBJ2-5; 9 nucleotides agree with TRBD2. Per germline, CDR1 SGHVS and CDR2 FQNEAQ. V trimming: 5 bases; J trimming: 5 bases; junction bases outside the gene matches: 15. The CDR3 sequence is 17 residues long. CDR3 sequence reads: CASSPTVTIAGAETQYF. The CDR3 DNA follows: TGTGCCAGCAGCCCCACCGTCACGATAGCGGGAGCTGAGACCCAGTACTTC. Full variable domain (rest looked up from reference TRBV7-8 and TRBJ2-5): GAGVSQSPRYKVAKRGQDVALRCDPISGHVSLFWYQQALGQGPEFLTYFQNEAQLDKSGLPSDRFFAERPEGSVSTLKIQRTQQEDSAVYLCASSPTVTIAGAETQYFGPGTRLLVL.

CDR3 nucleotide sequence: TGTGCCACCTGGACAAGCTCTGGAAACACCATATATTTT. This gives the protein CATWTSSGNTIYF. This rearrangement joins TRBV19 to TRBJ1-3; D might be TRBD1 (5 bases). The CDR3 consists of 13 residues. The germline CDR1 and CDR2 sequences are LNHDA and SQIVND (reference sequence). Trimming shortened V by 10 bases and J by 0 bases, and 10 bases separated the two germline ends.

The rearrangement uses TRBV6-4 and TRBJ1-4; TRBD1 is a possible D gene (5 bases). V was pared by 2 bases and J by 11 bases, with 9 bases between. The germline V gene encodes CDR1 MRHNA and CDR2 SNTAGT. This CDR3 is built from 12 residues. The CDR3 sequence: CASSDGGRKLFF. In DNA form, the CDR3 reads TGTGCCAGCAGTGACGGGGGGAGGAAACTGTTTTTT.

This chain uses TRBV9 with TRBJ1-6; D is undetermined. Between the trimmed V and J ends, which lost 5 bases and 7 bases, there was a span of 16 bases. Germline CDR1 and CDR2: SGDLS and YYNGEE. The length of the CDR3 is 15 residues. The CDR3 region is CASRPEPGGNSPLHF. The DNA of the CDR3 is TGTGCCAGCAGACCTGAACCCGGCGGCAATTCACCCCTCCACTTT.

The V and J genes are TRBV10-2 and TRBJ1-1; TRBD1 matches 9 bases. CDR1 and CDR2 (germline): WSHSY, SAAADI. The CDR3 has 14 amino acids. Losses at the gene ends were 6 bases for V and 4 bases for J; bases not matched to a gene: 6. This chain's CDR3 is CASRADRGTTEAFF. CDR3 coding DNA: TGCGCCAGCAGGGCTGACAGGGGGACCACTGAAGCTTTCTTT.

This chain links TRBV4-1 with TRBJ1-3; 11 nucleotides align to TRBD1. The ends lost 3 bases at V and 5 bases at J; junction bases unmatched: 6. The CDR3 has 16 residues. The germline V gene has CDR1 MGHRA and CDR2 YSYEKL. CDR3: CASSQGQGGRRNTIYF. The DNA for the CDR3 is TGCGCCAGCAGCCAGGGACAGGGGGGTAGGAGAAACACCATATATTTT.

The genes are TRBV7-6 and TRBJ2-5; D is possibly TRBD1 or TRBD2 (6 bases each). This CDR3 spans 17 amino acids. Germline V gene lookup returns CDR1 SGHVS and CDR2 FNYEAQ. Trimming stripped 4 bases from V and 5 bases from J, with 23 bases between. CDR3 in amino acids: CASSSRRSQGGFETQYF. DNA for the CDR3: TGTGCCAGCAGCTCACGGCGGTCACAGGGAGGTTTTGAGACCCAGTACTTC.

The chain has TRBV27 and TRBJ2-2; 13 nucleotides agree with TRBD2. Germline CDR1 reads MNHEY; CDR2 reads SMNVEV (reference sequence). The CDR3 contains 17 residues. The ends lost 0 bases at V and 7 bases at J; junction bases unmatched: 5. This CDR3 is CASSLSTSGGANGELFF. The CDR3 nucleotides read TGTGCCAGCAGTTTATCCACTAGCGGGGGGGCGAACGGGGAGCTGTTTTTT.

The V call is TRBV6-5, the J call TRBJ1-4; TRBD1 matches at 7 bases. V shed 8 bases, J shed 5 bases, and the junction held 8 bases outside the gene matches. The germline V gene encodes CDR1 MNHEY and CDR2 SVGAGI. The CDR3 has 14 residues. The CDR3 reads CASSTRGHNEKLFF. CDR3 DNA sequence: TGTGCCAGCTCGACTAGGGGGCACAATGAAAAACTGTTTTTT.

This clone was observed once. V and J are TRBV6-5 and TRBJ1-1; TRBD1 is a possible D gene (6 bases). Germline V gene data show CDR1 as MNHEY and CDR2 as SVGAGI. CDR3 size: 13 residues. The V end was cut by 6 bases, the J end by 4 bases, with 12 bases between. The CDR3 protein is CASSPLGGTEAFF. CDR3 DNA sequence: TGTGCCAGCAGCCCATTAGGGGGCACTGAAGCTTTCTTT.

This clone was picked up one time. The gene calls are TRBV30 and TRBJ1-1, with D maybe TRBD1 (5 bases). Germline values: CDR1 GTSNPN, CDR2 SVGIG (reference sequence). CDR3 length equals 13 residues. V dropped 8 bases and J dropped 6 bases, with 19 bases sitting between them. In nucleotides, the CDR3 is TGTGCCGTCGACGGGGCCGCGGCCGCTGAAGCTTTCTTT. Protein: CAVDGAAAAEAFF.

V usage is TRBV9 and J usage is TRBJ2-3; 12 nucleotides align to TRBD2. This CDR3 region has 15 residues. CDR1 SGDLS and CDR2 YYNGEE come from the germline V gene. V lost 3 bases to trimming and J lost 2 bases; unmatched junction nucleotides: 1. The CDR3 here is CASSASGRDTDTQYF. CDR3 coding DNA: TGTGCCAGCAGCGCTAGCGGGAGGGACACAGATACGCAGTATTTT.